This passage covers 26 T cell receptor beta chains from one sample sequenced in a study of T-cell reconstitution after alpha-beta-depleted transplantation in children. Study-level results: T-cell numbers and diversity, one year after transplant, stemmed largely from T cells that were newly produced.

No antigens are known for them. Preparation of the TCRbeta library was carried out with unique molecular identifiers. TCRdb processed the PCR reads anew with MiXCR; each CDR3 protein has one entry. The data hold 330,000 or so distinct CDR3 sequences, with approximately 7.3% observed a single time. The sequences come from peripheral blood, collected 360 days after TCRalphabeta/CD19-depleted stem cell transplant. The receptors originated from a female patient aged 2-15 years who had a stem cell transplant for Fanconi anemia, so the T cells may come from the graft donor.

This clonotype was seen ten or more times. This rearrangement joins TRBV5-1 to TRBJ2-1, with 10 positions matching TRBD1. Germline CDR1 reads SGHRS; CDR2 reads YFSETQ. With V trimmed by 4 bases and J by 6 bases, 4 bases remained unmatched. The CDR3 has 14 residues. The CDR3 nucleotides are TGCGCCAGCAGCCAAGGACAGGGGGGCAATGAGCAGTTCTTC. It specifies CASSQGQGGNEQFF.

This chain links TRBV7-3 with TRBJ2-5, with 10 bases that match TRBD2. Germline V gives CDR1 SGHTA, CDR2 FQGTGA. CDR3 length equals 18 residues. V was pared by 2 bases and J by 5 bases, with 14 bases of the junction left unmatched. The CDR3 sequence is CASSLGPAGGPEVETQYF. The CDR3 DNA follows: TGTGCCAGCAGCTTAGGTCCAGCGGGGGGGCCTGAGGTGGAGACCCAGTACTTC.

This clonotype was picked up many times. The V call is TRBV15, the J call TRBJ2-7; D call uncertain. CDR3 length: 15 amino acids. Looked up from germline, CDR1 is LNHNV and CDR2 is YYDKDF (reference sequence). The ends were cut back, 0 bases at V and 2 bases at J, with 11 bases in the middle. CDR3 nucleotide sequence: TGTGCCACCAGCAGAGATCTAGATCCGACCTACGAGCAGTACTTC. Its translation is CATSRDLDPTYEQYF. The variable domain in full, with the rest retrieved from reference TRBV15 and TRBJ2-7, is DAMVIQNPRYQVTQFGKPVTLSCSQTLNHNVMYWYQQKSSQAPKLLFHYYDKDFNNEADTPDNFQSRRPNTSFCFLDIRSPGLGDTAMYLCATSRDLDPTYEQYFGPGTRLTVT.

This chain uses TRBV20-1 with TRBJ2-7, with 7 bases lining up with TRBD2. This CDR3 is built from 13 residues. Germline V gene lookup returns CDR1 DFQATT and CDR2 SNEGSKA (reference sequence). The J segment lost 3 bases and the V segment lost 5 bases, leaving 7 bases of the junction unmatched. The CDR3, as DNA: TGCAGTGCTCAAAAATTAGCGGGCTACGAGCAGTACTTC. Its translation is CSAQKLAGYEQYF.

The chain recombines TRBV3-1 with TRBJ2-2, with D hard to call. The germline V and J ends were trimmed by 0 bases and 6 bases, with 5 bases remaining between them. The CDR3 length is 13 residues. Germline V gene lookup returns CDR1 LGHDT and CDR2 YNNKEL (reference sequence). This chain's CDR3 is CASSQDFPGELFF. In DNA form, the CDR3 reads TGTGCCAGCAGCCAAGACTTTCCCGGGGAGCTGTTTTTT.

This clonotype came up many times. The CDR3 DNA reads TGTGCCAGCAGCCCGAATGTTAAGGGGTGGGAGACCCAGTACTTC. Translating gives CASSPNVKGWETQYF. The chain carries TRBV12-3 or TRBV12-4 and TRBJ2-5; tentatively, D is TRBD1 (5 bases). The ends were cut back, 6 bases at V and 5 bases at J, with 19 bases in the middle. This CDR3 is built from 15 residues.

This chain links TRBV29-1 with TRBJ2-7; D is possibly TRBD2 (7 bases). The CDR3 has 15 residues. Between the trimmed V and J ends, which lost 4 bases and 0 bases, there was a span of 16 bases. CDR1 and CDR2 from the germline V gene are SQVTM and ANQGSEA. The CDR3 bases are TGCAGCGTTGTGGGGGGGCCTAGCGACTCCTACGAGCAGTACTTC. Translation: CSVVGGPSDSYEQYF.

This chain joins TRBV6-1 and TRBJ2-6; unclear D gene. Germline loops: CDR1 MNHNS, CDR2 SASEGT. Trimming removed 2 bases from V and 0 bases from J, with 17 bases in between. CDR3 length: 19 amino acids. The CDR3 nucleotides are TGTGCCAGCAGTGAACGACCACTTAGCTTCGACTCTGGGGCCAACGTCCTGACTTTC. The encoded protein is CASSERPLSFDSGANVLTF.

At least ten counts were recorded for this clonotype. This sequence joins TRBV12-3 or TRBV12-4 and TRBJ2-7; D perhaps matches TRBD2 (6 bases). V was trimmed by 3 bases and J by 3 bases, leaving 36 bases between them. The CDR3 is 22 amino acids. This CDR3 is CASSFSPPLVAGRPTLNYEQYF. The CDR3 nucleotides read TGTGCCAGCAGTTTTTCCCCCCCCCTGGTCGCAGGGAGGCCAACACTAAACTACGAGCAGTACTTC.

In this sample, this clonotype turned up many times. The rearrangement joins TRBV5-1 to TRBJ2-2; 8 nucleotides align to TRBD2. The CDR3 covers 19 residues. Germline CDR1 is SGHRS and CDR2 is YFSETQ. V trimming: 6 bases; J trimming: 6 bases; junction bases outside the gene matches: 22. CDR3 DNA: TGCGCCAGCACCCCCCGAGCTTGGAACTCGGGAGGGCCATCCGGGGAGCTGTTTTTT. Translated, it gives CASTPRAWNSGGPSGELFF.

This clonotype was picked up many times. The genes are TRBV5-1 and TRBJ1-1; D gene unclear. V gave up 0 bases and J gave up 1 base, with 10 bases separating them. The CDR3 sequence is 15 residues long. Germline assignment: CDR1 SGHRS and CDR2 YFSETQ. CDR3 nucleotides: TGCGCCAGCAGCTTGGGCGGCAGCGAGAACACTGAAGCTTTCTTT. Amino acids: CASSLGGSENTEAFF. Combining the CDR3 with reference TRBV5-1 and TRBJ1-1 gives the whole variable domain KAGVTQTPRYLIKTRGQQVTLSCSPISGHRSVSWYQQTPGQGLQFLFEYFSETQRNKGNFPGRFSGRQFSNSRSEMNVSTLELGDSALYLCASSLGGSENTEAFFGQGTRLTVV.

This clonotype was picked up many times. The chain links TRBV7-2 to TRBJ2-7, with 7 bases aligning to TRBD2. Germline CDR1 is SGHTA and CDR2 is FQGNSA. The CDR3 totals 15 residues. With 1 base clipped from V and 4 bases from J, the junction kept 7 bases outside the gene matches. Here the CDR3 DNA reads TGTGCCAGCAGCTTAGGTGGCGGGAGAATTTACGAGCAGTACTTC. This translates into CASSLGGGRIYEQYF.

The V and J genes are TRBV20-1 and TRBJ2-1; 8 nucleotides align to TRBD2. CDR1 is DFQATT, CDR2 SNEGSKA, per germline (reference sequence). Losses at the gene ends were 8 bases for V and 12 bases for J; bases not matched to a gene: 15. The CDR3 is 13 amino acids. DNA for the CDR3: TGCAGTTCCCCCGGGACTAGTGACGTTGGGCAGTTCTTC. It yields the protein CSSPGTSDVGQFF.

The chain carries TRBV18 and TRBJ2-3, with TRBD1 matching 7 bases. V shed 3 bases and J 5 bases; nucleotides not matched to a gene: 5. Germline V gene sequence: CDR1 KGHSH, CDR2 LQKENI. The CDR3 is 14 amino acids. In DNA, the CDR3 is TGTGCCAGCTCACCGAGGGGGCCACAAGATACGCAGTATTTT. It is translated as CASSPRGPQDTQYF.

V usage is TRBV12-3 or TRBV12-4 and J usage is TRBJ2-2; D is ambiguous. This CDR3 is 18 amino acids long. In DNA, the CDR3 is TGTACCTGCAGTTTGTATAAGGGCTATTCCGTGAACACCGGGGAGCTGTTTTTT. It encodes CTCSLYKGYSVNTGELFF.

Remarks on this clonotype: A much larger clone differs by one base, so this may be a read error. J is TRBJ2-1 and V is TRBV28, with D tentatively TRBD2 (5 bases). Germline CDR1 reads MDHEN; CDR2 reads SYDVKM. Trimming left V 3 bases short and J 6 bases short, with 15 bases between. The CDR3 runs to 15 residues. The CDR3 DNA reads as TGTGCCAGCAGTTTCGGTTCTAGCATGATCAATGAGCAGTTCTTC. This sequence encodes CASSFGSSMINEQFF.

This sequence joins TRBV27 and TRBJ2-7; perhaps TRBD2 as D (6 bases). The germline CDR1 and CDR2 sequences are MNHEY and SMNVEV (reference sequence). The CDR3 length is 17 residues. V was clipped by 7 bases and J by 5 bases, with 27 bases between them. CDR3 DNA sequence: TGTGCCAGCAATGCCTCAGCTCGGGACTCCTCTTGGGACGAGCAGTACGTC. It specifies CASNASARDSSWDEQYV.

This clonotype has only a few counts. The gene calls are TRBV20-1 and TRBJ1-1; TRBD1 aligns across 8 bases. The CDR3 sequence is 13 residues long. J lost 5 bases, V lost 6 bases, and 8 bases had no gene match. Germline V lookup: CDR1 DFQATT, CDR2 SNEGSKA (reference sequence). CDR3 amino acids: CSAPDRGGTEAFF. The CDR3 DNA sequence: TGCAGTGCCCCCGACAGGGGAGGGACTGAAGCTTTCTTT.

As DNA, the CDR3 is TGTGCCAGCACCAGTTGGGCAGGGATTTCATGGGGATACACCTTC. This codes for CASTSWAGISWGYTF. The chain recombines TRBV7-9 with TRBJ1-2; TRBD1 is a possible D gene (5 bases). Germline CDR1 is SEHNR and CDR2 is FQNEAQ (reference sequence). Trimming shortened V by 7 bases and J by 11 bases, and 26 bases separated the two germline ends. This CDR3 spans 15 amino acids.

The sample holds many counts of this clonotype. The chain uses TRBV7-2 and TRBJ1-2, with 9 bases that match TRBD1. CDR3 length equals 14 residues. J gave up 7 bases and V 2 bases, and 5 bases lay outside the gene matches. Germline V gene sequence: CDR1 SGHTA, CDR2 FQGNSA. The CDR3 nucleotides are TGTGCCAGCAGCTTATGGGACAGGGAGTTTGGCTACACCTTC. Protein sequence: CASSLWDREFGYTF.

This clonotype was observed many times. This chain uses TRBV12-3 or TRBV12-4 with TRBJ1-5, with a possible D match to TRBD1 (5 bases). This CDR3 is built from 17 residues. Trimming removed 5 bases at V and 4 bases at J, with 21 bases between. The DNA for the CDR3 is TGTGCCAGCAGTCAGACCCATCCGGGACCCCCTAATCAGCCCCAGCATTTT. Its translation: CASSQTHPGPPNQPQHF.

This clonotype was counted ten times or more. This chain uses TRBV5-1 with TRBJ2-7, with D possibly TRBD2 on 6 matching bases. Deletions cut 1 base from V and 2 bases from J, with 10 bases between. This CDR3 comprises 14 residues. Germline assignment: CDR1 SGHRS and CDR2 YFSETQ. The CDR3 nucleotides are TGCGCCAGCAGCTTGCGGGAGACGGCCTACGAGCAGTACTTC. Translated: CASSLRETAYEQYF. Variable domain in full (rest from reference TRBV5-1 and TRBJ2-7): KAGVTQTPRYLIKTRGQQVTLSCSPISGHRSVSWYQQTPGQGLQFLFEYFSETQRNKGNFPGRFSGRQFSNSRSEMNVSTLELGDSALYLCASSLRETAYEQYFGPGTRLTVT.

The chain joins TRBV2 to TRBJ1-1; the D is unclear. This CDR3 contains 13 residues. The germline CDR1 and CDR2 sequences are SNHLY and FYNNEI. The ends were cut back, 8 bases at V and 1 base at J, with 11 bases in the middle. The CDR3 spells CASGKEQNTEAFF. CDR3 nucleotide sequence: TGTGCCAGCGGAAAGGAGCAGAACACTGAAGCTTTCTTT.

This clonotype occurred many times. The chain joins TRBV5-1 to TRBJ2-1; 16 bases match TRBD2. The CDR3 has 19 amino acids. The V gene end was trimmed by 8 bases and the J gene end by 5 bases; junction bases not matched to a gene: 16. The V gene's germline CDR1 is SGHRS and CDR2 YFSETQ. CDR3 coding DNA: TGCGCCAGTAGCCCGGGACTAGCGGGGGGGCCAGTGCGGCACAATGAGCAGTTCTTC. Amino acid sequence: CASSPGLAGGPVRHNEQFF.

V and J are TRBV12-3 or TRBV12-4 and TRBJ2-5; D unclear. The V and J ends lost 0 bases and 5 bases respectively, with 13 bases between them. The CDR3 consists of 15 residues. The CDR3 nucleotides are TGTGCCAGCAGTTTAGCCGGGTTTTGGTATGAGACCCAGTACTTC. Translating it yields CASSLAGFWYETQYF.

The chain couples TRBV7-3 to TRBJ1-1; D may be TRBD1 (5 bases). The V end was cut by 1 base, the J end by 6 bases, with 12 bases between. The CDR3 sequence is 14 residues long. Germline CDR1 reads SGHTA; CDR2 reads FQGTGA. The CDR3 protein is CASSLRGDGPEAFF. The CDR3 region has the DNA TGTGCCAGCAGCTTAAGGGGGGACGGGCCTGAAGCTTTCTTT.